The rows below give T cell receptor beta chains drawn from one sample of a study of breast tumors, draining lymph nodes, adjacent tissues. A single record per CDR3 protein comes from TCRdb applying MiXCR to the multiplex PCR reads. Of some 10,000 distinct CDR3 sequences in the sample, over 45% are singletons; the top ten hold 36%. The sample consisted of breast tumor tissue. The receptor source for this set is a female donor with breast cancer. Some clones in this sample may be carry-over from other donors' samples. Both conserved end residues are trimmed from each CDR3. The order of the fields is J gene, V gene, CDR3 protein.

j_gene: TRBJ1-2; v_gene: TRBV6-5; CDR3aa: ASSYSTDPQWDGYT
j_gene: TRBJ1-2; v_gene: TRBV9; CDR3aa: ASSGQGANYGYI
j_gene: TRBJ2-5; v_gene: TRBV7-9; CDR3aa: ASSLAGGAWETQH
j_gene: TRBJ2-5; v_gene: TRBV4-1; CDR3aa: ASSQAGRGVTSTQPQY
j_gene: TRBJ1-3; v_gene: TRBV2; CDR3aa: ASSWDSSGNTIY
j_gene: TRBJ2-2; v_gene: TRBV20-1; CDR3aa: SATLDFSGGTGELF
j_gene: TRBJ2-7; v_gene: TRBV7-9; CDR3aa: ASSLVGDGAGEQY
j_gene: TRBJ2-6; v_gene: TRBV7-3; CDR3aa: ASSFGTGVLSGANVLT
j_gene: TRBJ1-2; v_gene: TRBV20-1; CDR3aa: SARDFRGDGYT
j_gene: TRBJ1-6; v_gene: TRBV5-6; CDR3aa: ASSLVAGDSPLH
j_gene: TRBJ2-5; v_gene: TRBV24-1; CDR3aa: ATSDPGQPQETQY
j_gene: TRBJ1-5; v_gene: TRBV12-3/TRBV12-4; CDR3aa: ASSFAFGQINQPQH
j_gene: TRBJ2-2; v_gene: TRBV9; CDR3aa: ASSDRQLGGTGELF
j_gene: TRBJ1-5; v_gene: TRBV24-1; CDR3aa: ATSPGQGKYQPQH
j_gene: TRBJ2-3; v_gene: TRBV7-9; CDR3aa: ASSLIRPASGPTDTQY
j_gene: TRBJ2-1; v_gene: TRBV7-9; CDR3aa: ASSFETGGPSFYNEQF
j_gene: TRBJ2-7; v_gene: TRBV6-1; CDR3aa: ASSWDRGPYEQY
j_gene: TRBJ2-7; v_gene: TRBV12-3/TRBV12-4; CDR3aa: ASSFSGGPHEQY
j_gene: TRBJ1-4; v_gene: TRBV19; CDR3aa: ASSMRQTKTEKLF
j_gene: TRBJ2-7; v_gene: TRBV6-5; CDR3aa: TSSQRQDFEQY
j_gene: TRBJ2-2; v_gene: TRBV24-1; CDR3aa: ATSDFSTGDTGELF
j_gene: TRBJ2-7; v_gene: TRBV6-1; CDR3aa: ASTPRSGGNYEQY
j_gene: TRBJ2-1; v_gene: TRBV7-3; CDR3aa: ASSKDQTTYNEQF
j_gene: TRBJ1-4; v_gene: TRBV4-1; CDR3aa: ASSQEDEKLF
j_gene: TRBJ1-2; v_gene: TRBV5-1; CDR3aa: ASSPSPAAGYT
j_gene: TRBJ1-6; v_gene: TRBV12-3/TRBV12-4; CDR3aa: ASSLGGAGNSPLH
j_gene: TRBJ2-3; v_gene: TRBV5-1; CDR3aa: ASSLGGSTDTQY
j_gene: TRBJ2-7; v_gene: TRBV6-2/TRBV6-3; CDR3aa: ASKHSSNPYEQY
j_gene: TRBJ2-1; v_gene: TRBV29-1; CDR3aa: SVVGTLPNEQF
j_gene: TRBJ2-1; v_gene: TRBV20-1; CDR3aa: SASWTGGGNEQF
j_gene: TRBJ2-2; v_gene: TRBV11-2; CDR3aa: ASSSPRGDGANTGELF
j_gene: TRBJ2-1; v_gene: TRBV10-2; CDR3aa: ASRERGINEQF
j_gene: TRBJ1-5; v_gene: TRBV2; CDR3aa: ASSDLQYNQPQH
j_gene: TRBJ2-1; v_gene: TRBV27; CDR3aa: ASSCTDTYNEQF
j_gene: TRBJ2-7; v_gene: TRBV5-5; CDR3aa: ASSLSPYYEQY
j_gene: TRBJ2-7; v_gene: TRBV25-1; CDR3aa: ASRGTGTGEQY
j_gene: TRBJ2-5; v_gene: TRBV27; CDR3aa: ASRSQGRETQY
j_gene: TRBJ1-2; v_gene: TRBV9; CDR3aa: ASSVPPKGHPTYGYT
j_gene: TRBJ2-3; v_gene: TRBV12-3/TRBV12-4; CDR3aa: ASSLGRRDTQY
j_gene: TRBJ2-7; v_gene: TRBV30; CDR3aa: AWSVWPLHEQY
j_gene: TRBJ2-7; v_gene: TRBV10-3; CDR3aa: AISDPGGGSYEQY
j_gene: TRBJ2-2; v_gene: TRBV10-2; CDR3aa: ASSPTSSGELF
j_gene: TRBJ2-1; v_gene: TRBV29-1; CDR3aa: VASSYNEQF
j_gene: TRBJ2-7; v_gene: TRBV27; CDR3aa: ASSLFERGTGELY
j_gene: TRBJ2-1; v_gene: TRBV5-1; CDR3aa: AGSLDTRSYNGQF
j_gene: TRBJ1-2; v_gene: TRBV7-3; CDR3aa: ASSFGTTTRYT
j_gene: TRBJ2-2; v_gene: TRBV4-3; CDR3aa: ASSQELPAGTGELF
j_gene: TRBJ2-7; v_gene: TRBV12-3/TRBV12-4; CDR3aa: ASSSPRGTASYEQY
j_gene: TRBJ1-3; v_gene: TRBV7-9; CDR3aa: ASSLAGHGNTIY
j_gene: TRBJ2-2; v_gene: TRBV5-1; CDR3aa: ASSPKQNANTGELF
j_gene: TRBJ1-5; v_gene: TRBV6-5; CDR3aa: ASSTVDNQPQH
j_gene: TRBJ2-2; v_gene: TRBV19; CDR3aa: ASSFPGLPTGELF
j_gene: TRBJ1-2; v_gene: TRBV5-6; CDR3aa: ASSRGVTGLYGYT
j_gene: TRBJ2-3; v_gene: TRBV5-1; CDR3aa: ASSLAGRDRDTQY
j_gene: TRBJ2-1; v_gene: TRBV12-3/TRBV12-4; CDR3aa: ASSLNPEEQF